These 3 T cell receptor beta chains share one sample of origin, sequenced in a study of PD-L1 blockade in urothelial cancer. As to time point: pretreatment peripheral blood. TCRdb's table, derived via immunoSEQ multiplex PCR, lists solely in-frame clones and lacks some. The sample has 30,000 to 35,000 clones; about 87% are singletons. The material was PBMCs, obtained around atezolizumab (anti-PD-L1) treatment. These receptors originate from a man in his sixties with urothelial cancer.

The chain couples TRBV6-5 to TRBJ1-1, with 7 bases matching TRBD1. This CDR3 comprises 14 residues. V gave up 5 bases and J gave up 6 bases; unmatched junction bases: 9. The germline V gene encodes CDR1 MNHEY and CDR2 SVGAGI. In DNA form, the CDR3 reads TGTGCCAGCAGTCCTACAGGGGTAGTCGCTGAAGCTTTCTTT. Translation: CASSPTGVVAEAFF.

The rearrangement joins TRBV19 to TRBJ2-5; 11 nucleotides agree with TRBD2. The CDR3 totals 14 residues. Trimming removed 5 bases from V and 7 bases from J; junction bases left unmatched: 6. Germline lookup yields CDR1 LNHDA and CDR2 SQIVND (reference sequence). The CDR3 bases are TGTGCCAGTAGTTCGACTAGCGGGATGGCGACCCAGTACTTC. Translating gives CASSSTSGMATQYF.

CDR3 region: CASRAGQGIMNTEAFF. In DNA form, the CDR3 reads TGCGCCAGCAGGGCGGGACAGGGGATTATGAACACTGAAGCTTTCTTT. This chain connects TRBV5-1 to TRBJ1-1, with 10 bases matching TRBD1. Germline loops: CDR1 SGHRS, CDR2 YFSETQ. The CDR3 has 16 amino acids. Trimming removed 5 bases from V and 0 bases from J; junction bases left unmatched: 7.